This T cell receptor beta chain stems from a study of cytomegalovirus exposure and HLA in healthy donors. Broader study findings: It was 150 to 200 TCR beta chains that were listed as cytomegalovirus-associated. In an earlier analysis, in several hundred donors, most V segments appeared productive either ~87% or ~30% of the time.

Note on this clone: As yet, its antigen is unknown.

Primers for the PCR totalled 60 Vbeta and 13 Jbeta. Repertoires were generated with immunoSEQ multiplex PCR, while TCRdb's copy carries only in-frame clones and drops some. The table includes about 78,000 clones, 75% to 85% detected once. With 5 bases removed from V and 5 bases from J, the gap between germline ends came to 12 bases. The germline CDR1 and CDR2 sequences are SGHTA and FQGNSA. CDR3 length equals 13 residues. Source material: PBMCs. The chain carries TRBV7-2 and TRBJ1-2; D gene ambiguous. The clonotype was recovered from a man aged 45-60 years in good health and CMV-seropositive. The CDR3 DNA is TGTGCCAGCAGCGCGGCGGGCCAATATGGCTACACCTTC. Its protein product is CASSAAGQYGYTF.